The clone carrying this T cell receptor beta chain was seen only once. Participants, about 18 to 95 years old, spanned some 23 US areas. Each participant's cohort was designated according to participant-reported clinical history. The sample belongs to a study of blood T cell repertoires in COVID-19. Study-wide background: Sources were T cells, B-cell-depleted T cells, or PBMCs; the material itself was cDNA or gDNA.

Losses at the gene ends were 0 bases for V and 2 bases for J; bases not matched to a gene: 7. Germline V gene lookup returns CDR1 SGHRS and CDR2 YFSETQ. The CDR3 covers 19 residues. TCRdb's copy holds only in-frame clones and misses some; the assay was immunoSEQ multiplex PCR. Of 200,000 to 250,000 clones listed, 83% are singletons. This TCR was sampled from a woman in her forties or fifties who had been exposed to COVID-19. The chain recombines TRBV5-1 with TRBJ2-2, with 13 positions matching TRBD2. The sequenced sample was PBMCs or T cells enriched from blood (not recorded which). CDR3 sequence (DNA): TGCGCCAGCAGCTTGGCAGTAGGACTAGCGGGGGCTAACACCGGGGAGCTGTTTTTT. Translated, it gives CASSLAVGLAGANTGELFF.